This T cell receptor beta chain was observed in a study of cytomegalovirus exposure and HLA in healthy donors. PCR amplification relied on 60 Vbeta primers (plus 13 Jbeta primers). Produced via immunoSEQ multiplex PCR; TCRdb's table is partial and in-frame only. Altogether roughly 110,000 clones are present, over 70% being singletons, with the ten largest covering less than 0.95%. Germline V gives CDR1 GTSNPN, CDR2 SVGIG (reference sequence). Trimming shortened V by 1 base and J by 3 bases, and 4 bases separated the two germline ends. This CDR3 has 11 residues. This clone has a handful of counts. Other DNA sequences of this sample code for an identical CDR3.

The TCR sequence derives from a boy between 10 and 17 years old in good health and CMV-seronegative. The chain couples TRBV30 to TRBJ2-7; no reliable D call. The specimen was PBMCs. CDR3 amino acids: CAWSGSYEQYF. The CDR3 coding sequence is TGTGCCTGGAGTGGCAGCTACGAGCAGTACTTC.